These T cell receptor beta chains were read from a single sample in a study of T cell changes during pregnancy in multiple sclerosis. The table came from immunoSEQ multiplex PCR; TCRdb's copy has only in-frame clones and leaves some out. Found here are about 40,000 clones, about 90% of them singletons; the top ten hold approximately 0.79%. This material consisted of CD4+ T cells from peripheral blood mononuclear cells, taken before pregnancy. The source of these receptors is a female donor with multiple sclerosis, enrolled in a pregnancy study. Both conserved end residues are part of each CDR3. D genes are given only for firm matches. Size values are once, few and many counts, or a class for expanded clones, and some rows have none.

CDR3aa | CDR3nt | j_gene | v_gene | abundance | len | d_gene
CASSLEGSGGQETQYF | TGCGCCAGCAGCTTGGAGGGCTCAGGGGGCCAAGAGACCCAGTACTTC | TRBJ2-5 | TRBV5-1 | once | 16 | TRBD1
CASSSVKGQNLYEQYF | TGTGCCAGCAGTTCTGTCAAGGGACAGAATCTCTACGAGCAGTACTTC | TRBJ2-7 | TRBV11-2 | . | 16 | TRBD1
CASSFVSGRANEQFF | TGTGCCAGCAGCTTCGTTAGCGGGAGGGCCAATGAGCAGTTCTTC | TRBJ2-1 | TRBV5-4 | . | 15 | TRBD2
CASTLLADGTDTQYF | TGTGCCAGCACCCTACTAGCGGACGGCACAGATACGCAGTATTTT | TRBJ2-3 | TRBV6-5 | . | 15 | TRBD2
CAISESRQLSGANVLTF | TGTGCCATCAGTGAGTCGAGACAGCTCTCTGGGGCCAACGTCCTGACTTTC | TRBJ2-6 | TRBV10-3 | . | 17 | .
CASTTQDSSSGQPQHF | . | TRBJ1-5 | TRBV19 | . | 16 | .
CASSARWGDNSPLHF | TGTGCCAGCAGTGCGCGGTGGGGGGATAATTCACCCCTCCACTTT | TRBJ1-6 | TRBV6-4 | . | 15 | .
CASSIFLQGRYNEQFF | TGTGCCAGCAGCATTTTCCTACAGGGGAGGTACAATGAGCAGTTCTTC | TRBJ2-1 | TRBV7-2 | . | 16 | .
CASSYTTSGSNEQFF | TGTGCCAGCAGTTACACGACTAGCGGGAGTAATGAGCAGTTCTTC | TRBJ2-1 | TRBV6-5 | . | 15 | TRBD2
CASSPRGGGRETQYF | TGTGCCAGCTCACCACGAGGAGGGGGCCGGGAGACCCAGTACTTC | TRBJ2-5 | TRBV18 | . | 15 | .
CASSLWVDEQFF | TGTGCCAGCAGTTTATGGGTAGATGAGCAGTTCTTC | TRBJ2-1 | TRBV28 | once | 12 | .
CASRDRKPSGADEQYF | TGCGCCAGCAGGGACAGAAAGCCTAGCGGAGCAGACGAGCAGTACTTC | TRBJ2-7 | TRBV23-1 | . | 16 | .
CASSLKLAGGTYEQYF | TGCGCCAGCAGCTTGAAACTAGCGGGAGGAACCTACGAGCAGTACTTC | TRBJ2-7 | TRBV5-1 | . | 16 | TRBD2
CASSIYGQSQETQYF | TGCGCCAGCAGCATCTACGGACAGTCCCAAGAGACCCAGTACTTC | TRBJ2-5 | TRBV5-1 | once | 15 | .
CASTNRGRAPNEKLFF | TGTGCCAGCACAAACAGGGGGCGCGCCCCTAATGAAAAACTGTTTTTT | TRBJ1-4 | TRBV28 | . | 16 | TRBD1
CASSQGLSLYEQYF | TGCGCCAGCAGCCAGGGCTTATCCCTCTATGAGCAGTACTTC | TRBJ2-7 | TRBV4-3 | . | 14 | .
CASREDRGGETQYF | TGTGCCAGCAGGGAGGACAGGGGGGGGGAGACCCAGTACTTC | TRBJ2-5 | TRBV28 | once | 14 | TRBD1
CASSLAGRETQYF | TGTGCCAGCAGCTTAGCGGGAAGAGAGACCCAGTACTTC | TRBJ2-5 | TRBV11-2 | . | 13 | .
CASSQMGRSRYEQYF | TGTGCCAGCAGCCAAATGGGTCGGAGTCGCTACGAGCAGTACTTC | TRBJ2-7 | TRBV14 | . | 15 | .
CASSYSGDSSGNTIYF | TGTGCCAGCAGTTACTCGGGGGACAGCTCTGGAAACACCATATATTTT | TRBJ1-3 | TRBV6-6 | . | 16 | TRBD1
CASSVAGSGNQPQHF | TGTGCCAGCAGCGTAGCAGGATCGGGGAATCAGCCCCAGCATTTT | TRBJ1-5 | TRBV9 | . | 15 | .
CASSQDRGTGYEQYF | TGTGCCAGCAGCCAAGATAGGGGGACGGGATACGAGCAGTACTTC | TRBJ2-7 | TRBV14 | once | 15 | .
CASSLVAGGEQYF | TGCGCCAGCAGCTTGGTAGCGGGAGGTGAGCAGTACTTC | TRBJ2-7 | TRBV5-1 | . | 13 | TRBD2
CASRRTGGYETQYF | TGTGCCAGCAGACGGACAGGGGGCTACGAGACCCAGTACTTC | TRBJ2-5 | TRBV6-5 | . | 14 | TRBD1
CASLTGTSGTDTQYF | TGTGCCAGCCTGACAGGGACTAGCGGCACAGATACGCAGTATTTT | TRBJ2-3 | TRBV28 | . | 15 | TRBD2
CATRTGSHYEQYF | TGTGCCACCCGGACCGGGAGCCACTACGAGCAGTACTTC | TRBJ2-7 | TRBV6-1 | . | 13 | .
CASRTTGTVLYEQYF | TGTGCCAGCAGAACCACCGGGACAGTCTTATACGAGCAGTACTTC | TRBJ2-7 | TRBV6-5 | . | 15 | TRBD1
CATQQGSSGNTIYF | TGTGCCACCCAACAGGGGAGCTCTGGAAACACCATATATTTT | TRBJ1-3 | TRBV11-2 | . | 14 | TRBD1
CASSSPGQVNSPLHF | TGTGCCAGCAGTTCTCCGGGACAGGTTAATTCACCCCTCCACTTT | TRBJ1-6 | TRBV27 | . | 15 | TRBD1
CSVDSRQNYGYTF | TGCAGCGTTGACTCACGACAGAACTATGGCTACACCTTC | TRBJ1-2 | TRBV29-1 | few | 13 | .
CASSYVLFSGTDTQYF | TGTGCCAGCAGTTACGTACTCTTCTCGGGTACAGATACGCAGTATTTT | TRBJ2-3 | TRBV6-5 | . | 16 | .
CASSSQGGNQPQHF | TGTGCCAGCAGCTCACAGGGGGGCAATCAGCCCCAGCATTTT | TRBJ1-5 | TRBV5-4 | once | 14 | TRBD1
CASRGLAGGPYEQYF | TGTGCCAGCAGGGGACTAGCGGGAGGGCCCTACGAGCAGTACTTC | TRBJ2-7 | TRBV6-6 | . | 15 | TRBD2
CASSSAQGDGEKLFF | TGTGCCAGCAGTTCCGCTCAGGGGGACGGTGAAAAACTGTTTTTT | TRBJ1-4 | TRBV27 | . | 15 | TRBD1
CASSLGQITDTQYF | TGTGCCAGCAGCTTAGGACAGATCACAGATACGCAGTATTTT | TRBJ2-3 | TRBV11-2 | . | 14 | .
CASSSDIGANNEKLFF | TGCGCCAGCAGCTCGGACATTGGGGCCAATAATGAAAAACTGTTTTTT | TRBJ1-4 | TRBV5-1 | . | 16 | .
CASSLAGGRNEQFF | TGTGCCAGCAGCCTAGCGGGAGGGCGAAATGAGCAGTTCTTC | TRBJ2-1 | TRBV7-3 | once | 14 | TRBD2
CASSDRDRVFGANVLTF | TGTGCCAGCAGCGACCGGGACAGGGTATTTGGGGCCAACGTCCTGACTTTC | TRBJ2-6 | TRBV7-8 | . | 17 | TRBD1
CSVEDYRGNGYTF | TGCAGCGTTGAAGATTACAGGGGAAATGGCTACACCTTC | TRBJ1-2 | TRBV29-1 | . | 13 | TRBD1
CASSLEGRVLFF | TGTGCCAGCAGCTTAGAGGGCAGGGTGCTGTTTTTT | TRBJ2-2 | TRBV7-9 | . | 12 | .
CASSKGECRGDQPQHF | TGTGCCAGCAGCAAAGGGGAATGCAGGGGTGATCAGCCCCAGCATTTT | TRBJ1-5 | TRBV21-1 | . | 16 | .
CASSFVVLGGTDTQYF | TGTGCCAGCAGCTTCGTGGTGCTAGGGGGCACAGATACGCAGTATTTT | TRBJ2-3 | TRBV5-6 | . | 16 | .
CASSSTSGSVDEQYF | TGTGCCAGCAGCTCGACTAGCGGGAGTGTCGACGAGCAGTACTTC | TRBJ2-7 | TRBV2 | . | 15 | TRBD2
CASSSGTGYYYEQYF | TGTGCCAGCAGCTCGGGGACAGGGTATTACTACGAGCAGTACTTC | TRBJ2-7 | TRBV7-2 | . | 15 | TRBD1
CASRSIPTANTEAFF | TGTGCCAGCAGATCGATCCCGACAGCAAACACTGAAGCTTTCTTT | TRBJ1-1 | TRBV6-5 | . | 15 | .
CASSLVTGGGTQYF | TGTGCCAGCAGCTTGGTTACGGGAGGAGGGACCCAGTACTTC | TRBJ2-5 | TRBV5-8 | . | 14 | TRBD2
CASREERVYTF | TGTGCCAGCAGGGAGGAGAGGGTCTACACCTTC | TRBJ1-2 | TRBV2 | once | 11 | .
CASSTTGSSSYEQYF | TGTGCCAGCAGCACGACAGGGTCTAGCTCCTACGAGCAGTACTTC | TRBJ2-7 | TRBV6-6 | . | 15 | TRBD1
CASSLGSFGRAETQYF | TGTGCCAGCAGCTTAGGATCTTTCGGCAGGGCGGAGACCCAGTACTTC | TRBJ2-5 | TRBV11-2 | once | 16 | .
CASSTSSGAYNEQFF | TGTGCCAGCAGCACATCTAGCGGAGCCTACAATGAGCAGTTCTTC | TRBJ2-1 | TRBV9 | . | 15 | TRBD2
CASSLELAGGWQSPSQFF | TGTGCCAGCAGCTTAGAACTAGCGGGAGGGTGGCAATCCCCCTCGCAGTTCTTC | TRBJ2-1 | TRBV7-8 | few | 18 | TRBD2
CASSGGWYEQYF | TGTGCCAGTTCCGGGGGATGGTACGAGCAGTACTTC | TRBJ2-7 | TRBV19 | . | 12 | .
CASSYFPDQPQHF | TGTGCCAGCAGTTACTTCCCCGATCAGCCCCAGCATTTT | TRBJ1-5 | TRBV6-5 | . | 13 | .
CASSRDFTDTQYF | TGTGCCAGCAGTCGGGACTTCACAGATACGCAGTATTTT | TRBJ2-3 | TRBV25-1 | . | 13 | .
CASSLRGPGTDTQYF | TGTGCCAGTAGCCTCAGGGGGCCGGGCACAGATACGCAGTATTTT | TRBJ2-3 | TRBV19 | . | 15 | TRBD1
CASSLVGTMGEQFF | TGTGCCAGCAGCTTAGTTGGGACTATGGGTGAGCAGTTCTTC | TRBJ2-1 | TRBV7-2 | . | 14 | TRBD2
CASSLGLAGGQDTQYF | TGTGCCAGCAGTTTAGGACTAGCGGGAGGGCAAGATACGCAGTATTTT | TRBJ2-3 | TRBV28 | once | 16 | TRBD2
CASSSIEKPGTGTKLAEAFF | TGTGCCAGCAGTTCCATAGAGAAACCCGGGACAGGGACCAAATTAGCTGAAGCTTTCTTT | TRBJ1-1 | TRBV27 | . | 20 | TRBD1
CASAPTGLNTEAFF | TGTGCCAGCGCGCCGACAGGGTTAAACACTGAAGCTTTCTTT | TRBJ1-1 | TRBV25-1 | once | 14 | TRBD1
CASSPRINEKLFF | TGTGCCAGCTCACCGAGGATTAATGAAAAACTGTTTTTT | TRBJ1-4 | TRBV18 | . | 13 | .